The rows below give T cell receptor beta chains drawn from one sample of a study of shared clonotypes between healthy human individuals. Data came from immunoSEQ multiplex PCR; TCRdb stores just in-frame clones and leaves some out. The table includes fewer than 3 million clones, less than 95% detected once. Sequences were obtained from naive CD4+ T cells from PBMCs. These receptors all come from a man younger than 35 in good health. Some clones in this sample may be carry-over from other donors' samples. The CDR3 runs from the conserved cysteine through the conserved F or W. The order of the fields is V gene, D gene, J gene, clone size, CDR3 protein, CDR3 DNA. A D gene is named only where the DNA matches it firmly. Clone size, where shown, is once, few, many, or a class for clones that have expanded.

TRBV6-1,NA,TRBJ2-1,NA,CASTQGYNEQFF,TGTGCCAGCACACAGGGCTACAATGAGCAGTTCTTC
TRBV18,NA,TRBJ1-1,NA,CASSPAGSLNTEAFF,TGTGCCAGCTCACCCGCAGGTTCGCTGAACACTGAAGCTTTCTTT
TRBV28,NA,TRBJ1-2,NA,CASSFLTYGYTF,TGTGCCAGCAGTTTTTTGACCTATGGCTACACCTTC
TRBV5-1,TRBD2,TRBJ2-2,NA,CASSWGELAGSGELFF,TGCGCCAGCAGCTGGGGCGAGCTAGCGGGATCCGGGGAGCTGTTTTTT
TRBV27,TRBD1,TRBJ2-7,NA,CASSPSTGGLYEQYF,TGTGCCAGCAGCCCATCCACAGGGGGCCTCTACGAGCAGTACTTC
TRBV11-2,NA,TRBJ2-5,NA,CASSSGQRETQYF,TGTGCCAGCAGCTCTGGACAGAGAGAGACCCAGTACTTC
TRBV5-1,NA,TRBJ1-1,few,CASSRDRSNTEAFF,TGCGCCAGCAGCCGAGACAGATCGAACACTGAAGCTTTCTTT
TRBV19,TRBD1,TRBJ1-2,NA,CASSKTGTGTSYGYTF,TGTGCCAGTAGTAAAACCGGGACAGGGACCTCCTATGGCTACACCTTC
TRBV30,TRBD2,TRBJ2-7,NA,CAWSVAGARYEQYF,TGTGCCTGGAGTGTAGCGGGGGCGCGATACGAGCAGTACTTC
TRBV5-5,NA,TRBJ2-7,NA,CASSLVTGYEQYF,TGTGCCAGCAGCTTGGTCACGGGGTACGAGCAGTACTTC
TRBV7-8,TRBD2,TRBJ2-5,NA,CASSLGVSGRSLEAQYF,TGTGCCAGCAGCTTAGGCGTTAGCGGGAGGTCCCTCGAGGCCCAGTACTTC
TRBV5-5,NA,TRBJ1-2,NA,CASSLDRVAGGYTF,TGTGCCAGCAGCTTGGACAGGGTGGCAGGGGGCTACACCTTC
TRBV11-3,NA,TRBJ2-1,NA,CASSLGGGAGDEQFF,TGTGCCAGCAGCTTAGGGGGCGGGGCAGGAGATGAGCAGTTCTTC
TRBV21-1,NA,TRBJ1-2,once,CASTFRGHYGYTF,TGTGCCAGCACCTTCAGGGGCCACTATGGCTACACCTTC
TRBV30,NA,TRBJ2-5,NA,CAWSSGETQYF,TGTGCCTGGAGTAGCGGGGAGACCCAGTACTTC